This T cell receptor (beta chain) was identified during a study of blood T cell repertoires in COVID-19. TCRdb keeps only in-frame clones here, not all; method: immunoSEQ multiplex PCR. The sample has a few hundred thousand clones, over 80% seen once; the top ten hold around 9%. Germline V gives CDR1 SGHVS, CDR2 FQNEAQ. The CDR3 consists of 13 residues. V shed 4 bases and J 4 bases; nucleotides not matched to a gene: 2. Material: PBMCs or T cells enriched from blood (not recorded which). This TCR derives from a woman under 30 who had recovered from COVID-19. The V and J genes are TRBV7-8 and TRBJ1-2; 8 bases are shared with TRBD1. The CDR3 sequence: CASSYGQGYGYTF. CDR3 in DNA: TGTGCCAGCAGCTATGGACAGGGCTATGGCTACACCTTC.